This is a list of T cell receptor beta chains from one sample in a study of blood T cell repertoires in COVID-19. The protocol was immunoSEQ multiplex PCR, while the TCRdb copy is restricted to in-frame clones and leaves out a portion. The sample records about 110,000 clones, under 90% being singletons. Input material: peripheral blood. All receptors come from a woman aged 50 to 65 with acute or convalescent COVID-19. Each CDR3 is given without its conserved first and last residue. Fields, in order: D gene, V gene, J gene, CDR3 protein. D genes are given only for firm matches.

D: TRBD1; V: TRBV2; J: TRBJ1-5; CDR3: ASSSNRGLGQPQH
D: NA; V: TRBV5-1; J: TRBJ1-1; CDR3: ASSPLGPHLDTEAF
D: TRBD1; V: TRBV6-5; J: TRBJ2-1; CDR3: ASSYEGTGGREQF
D: TRBD1; V: TRBV18; J: TRBJ2-6; CDR3: ASSPREGGGNGANVLT
D: TRBD1; V: TRBV2; J: TRBJ2-1; CDR3: ASRYTGDLYNEQF
D: TRBD2; V: TRBV9; J: TRBJ2-3; CDR3: ASSVASGGKDTQY
D: TRBD2; V: TRBV5-1; J: TRBJ2-2; CDR3: ATQQGSGGELF
D: NA; V: TRBV13; J: TRBJ2-3; CDR3: ASSSRGAPTDTQY
D: TRBD1; V: TRBV11-2; J: TRBJ1-1; CDR3: ASSSPRDRGSTEAF
D: TRBD2; V: TRBV5-1; J: TRBJ2-1; CDR3: ASRASGGFARSYNEQF
D: NA; V: TRBV19; J: TRBJ1-5; CDR3: ASSSNRVPLRFQH
D: NA; V: TRBV12-2; J: TRBJ1-1; CDR3: ASRLKGDRSTEAF
D: NA; V: TRBV5-4; J: TRBJ2-1; CDR3: ASSRQTNNEQF
D: TRBD1; V: TRBV28; J: TRBJ2-1; CDR3: ASSSTGTGDNEQF
D: NA; V: TRBV10-3; J: TRBJ1-2; CDR3: AISVTGPYGGYT
D: NA; V: TRBV5-6; J: TRBJ2-7; CDR3: ASSLGGGQGLYEQY
D: TRBD2; V: TRBV10-2; J: TRBJ2-1; CDR3: ASRTSGGDEQF
D: TRBD2; V: TRBV9; J: TRBJ2-2; CDR3: ASSGLAGGLAGELF
D: TRBD1; V: TRBV6-5; J: TRBJ1-4; CDR3: ASSYSRQGAQKLF
D: NA; V: TRBV12-3/TRBV12-4; J: TRBJ1-3; CDR3: ASTHNFNTIY
D: NA; V: TRBV28; J: TRBJ1-2; CDR3: ATSPGAAGYT
D: NA; V: TRBV6-6; J: TRBJ1-6; CDR3: ASSYLRNSLNSPLH
D: TRBD2; V: TRBV3-1/TRBV3-2; J: TRBJ2-5; CDR3: ASSQVGLAGGGY
D: TRBD1; V: TRBV7-2; J: TRBJ1-2; CDR3: ASSLAPGQGANYGYT
D: TRBD1; V: TRBV24-1; J: TRBJ2-5; CDR3: ATSDGIVTGGKETQY
D: TRBD1; V: TRBV2; J: TRBJ1-1; CDR3: ASSEVWGQGEAF
D: TRBD1; V: TRBV7-8; J: TRBJ1-3; CDR3: ASSPSSGRGRSGNTIY
D: TRBD1; V: TRBV28; J: TRBJ1-6; CDR3: ASSAPGQGVSPLH
D: TRBD2; V: TRBV19; J: TRBJ2-1; CDR3: ASKPFRGGINEQF
D: TRBD1; V: TRBV9; J: TRBJ1-6; CDR3: ASSVDGTGNSPLH
D: NA; V: TRBV3-1/TRBV3-2; J: TRBJ1-2; CDR3: ASNQGRGGYT
D: TRBD1; V: TRBV19; J: TRBJ1-3; CDR3: ASSIRRDRKGNTIY
D: TRBD1; V: TRBV2; J: TRBJ1-2; CDR3: ASGDRGLVGYT
D: TRBD1; V: TRBV28; J: TRBJ1-2; CDR3: ASSPIRDRGNFGYGYT
D: TRBD1; V: TRBV5-6; J: TRBJ2-7; CDR3: ASSFTGAYEQY
D: NA; V: TRBV12-3/TRBV12-4; J: TRBJ1-5; CDR3: ASSSFRNQPQH
D: TRBD1; V: TRBV19; J: TRBJ1-6; CDR3: ASSIGTANNSPLH
D: NA; V: TRBV7-9; J: TRBJ1-2; CDR3: ASSSLDRLLYGYT
D: TRBD1; V: TRBV27; J: TRBJ2-7; CDR3: ASRALGQTEQY
D: NA; V: TRBV19; J: TRBJ1-4; CDR3: ATSTLEAEKLF
D: TRBD1; V: TRBV28; J: TRBJ1-6; CDR3: ASSGTANSPLH
D: TRBD1; V: TRBV19; J: TRBJ1-5; CDR3: ASSRGTVGSSNQPQH
D: TRBD1; V: TRBV6-5; J: TRBJ1-6; CDR3: ASSYSGQGGSPLH
D: NA; V: TRBV5-1; J: TRBJ2-7; CDR3: ASSQRGGGEQY
D: TRBD2; V: TRBV9; J: TRBJ2-7; CDR3: ASSVAGGLLYEQY
D: NA; V: TRBV5-1; J: TRBJ1-1; CDR3: ASSLEGFRGEAF
D: TRBD1; V: TRBV28; J: TRBJ1-2; CDR3: ASSTGARELGYT
D: TRBD2; V: TRBV7-2; J: TRBJ2-1; CDR3: ASSPGTSLNEQF
D: NA; V: TRBV18; J: TRBJ1-2; CDR3: ASSRDGFYGYT